This T cell receptor (beta chain) was sequenced for a study of T cells after yellow fever vaccination. TCRdb passed the 5' RACE reads through MiXCR, listing each CDR3 protein once. The sample yields around 610,000 distinct CDR3 sequences, about 13% seen once. A few counts support this clonotype. Its antigen is as yet unknown. Findings and caveats of the study: Clonotypes shared by both compartments, CD4 and CD8, made up a small share. Primary-vaccination clones mostly resurfaced post-booster (96% CD4, under 90% CD8).

The TCR sequence derives from a man between 25 and 39 years old who received the YFV17D yellow fever vaccine. Sequenced here: PBMCs, sampled on the day of the yellow fever booster vaccination.

CDR3 sequence: CSARDGLAGPAKNIQYF. CDR3 coding DNA: TGCAGTGCTAGAGATGGCCTAGCGGGACCGGCCAAAAACATTCAGTACTTC. This sequence joins TRBV20-1 and TRBJ2-4; 9 nucleotides agree with TRBD2. With 0 bases clipped from V and 1 base from J, the junction kept 7 bases outside the gene matches. Germline loops: CDR1 DFQATT, CDR2 SNEGSKA (reference sequence). The CDR3 runs 17 residues.